Presented here are 3 T cell receptor beta chains from one specimen sequenced in a study of vaccination effects on CD4 cells after COVID-19. Which antigens these TCRs recognize remains unknown. Before sequencing, viral peptide pools were used by the ViraFEST assay to expand antigen-specific CD4+ T cells. An approximately ten-day culture period preceded the isolation of CD4+ T cells. Vaccinees lacked prior SARS-CoV-2 infection and tested negative for nucleocapsid antibodies. Clones were sequenced by immunoSEQ multiplex PCR, and TCRdb holds only the in-frame ones, with some missing. Of tens of thousands of clones listed, more than 70% are singletons. This sample comprised CD4+ T cells from PBMCs cultured with HCoV-NL63 spike peptides, obtained before COVID-19 vaccination. Receptor source: a human donor who received a COVID-19 vaccine.

This sequence joins TRBV10-2 and TRBJ1-6, with TRBD1 as a possible D gene (5 bases). This CDR3 region has 15 residues. V was cut by 1 base and J by 6 bases, with 10 bases left in between. Germline CDR1 is WSHSY and CDR2 is SAAADI. CDR3 sequence: CASSEYRRTNSPLHF. CDR3 nucleotides: TGCGCCAGCAGTGAGTACAGGCGAACTAATTCACCCCTCCACTTT.

CDR3 sequence reads: CASSTNREHYGYTF. CDR3 nucleotides: TGTGCCAGTAGTACGAACAGGGAACACTATGGCTACACCTTC. The chain joins TRBV19 to TRBJ1-2, with D perhaps matching TRBD1 (6 bases). V was trimmed by 4 bases and J by 3 bases, leaving 12 bases between them. Germline CDR1 reads LNHDA; CDR2 reads SQIVND (reference sequence). The CDR3 covers 14 residues. Based on the CDR3 plus reference TRBV19 and TRBJ1-2, the full variable domain is DGGITQSPKYLFRKEGQNVTLSCEQNLNHDAMYWYRQDPGQGLRLIYYSQIVNDFQKGDIAEGYSVSREKKESFPLTVTSAQKNPTAFYLCASSTNREHYGYTFGSGTRLTVV.

This clone was recorded only once. V and J are TRBV18 and TRBJ2-7; 8 positions agree with TRBD1. J lost 0 bases, V lost 5 bases, and 12 bases had no gene match. The CDR3 consists of 17 residues. CDR1 KGHSH and CDR2 LQKENI come from the germline V gene. The CDR3 nucleotides are TGTGCCAGCTCATTGCAGGGGGCGCTGGGACCCTCCTACGAGCAGTACGTC. Protein: CASSLQGALGPSYEQYV.